The 20 T cell receptor beta chains presented below share a single source sample, sequenced in a study of T cells in Graves' hyperthyroidism and ophthalmopathy. Authors of the study amplified TCR beta CDR3 regions from RNA transcripts. The HTBI primer set served for first-round RT-PCR of the TCR CDR3. One entry per CDR3 protein, called by TCRdb with MiXCR from the multiplex PCR reads. The repertoire holds about 640,000 distinct CDR3 sequences, with around 20% as singletons. The source material was blood. The receptor source for this set is a man aged 25-45 years with Graves' ophthalmopathy.

This clonotype occurred a few times. The CDR3 here is CASSRRNYEQYF. The CDR3 DNA sequence: TGTGCCAGCAGCCGTCGAAACTACGAGCAGTACTTC. The chain recombines TRBV7-9 with TRBJ2-7; D is ambiguous. CDR1 is SEHNR and CDR2 is FQNEAQ in the germline V gene (reference sequence). V lost 5 bases to trimming and J lost 3 bases, with 8 bases between them. This CDR3 spans 12 amino acids. The variable domain in full, completed from reference TRBV7-9 and TRBJ2-7, reads DTGVSQNPRHKITKRGQNVTFRCDPISEHNRLYWYRQTLGQGPEFLTYFQNEAQLEKSRLLSDRFSAERPKGSFSTLEIQRTEQGDSAMYLCASSRRNYEQYFGPGTRLTVT.

In this sample, this clonotype turned up many times. The chain links TRBV5-1 to TRBJ1-1; D possibly corresponds to TRBD1 (5 bases). Between the trimmed V and J ends, which lost 0 bases and 5 bases, there was a span of 11 bases. CDR1 SGHRS and CDR2 YFSETQ come from the germline V gene. The CDR3 length is 14 residues. CDR3 sequence reads: CASSLGGGMTEAFF. The DNA for the CDR3 is TGCGCCAGCAGCTTGGGGGGGGGAATGACTGAAGCTTTCTTT.

This clonotype was seen many times. The chain couples TRBV6-2 or TRBV6-3 to TRBJ1-5; 8 bases are shared with TRBD1. Looked up from germline, CDR1 is MNHEY and CDR2 is SVGEGT. With 2 bases clipped from V and 4 bases from J, the junction kept 4 bases outside the gene matches. The CDR3 is 15 amino acids. CDR3 in DNA: TGTGCCAGCAGTTACCGGACAGGGAGTAATCAGCCCCAGCATTTT. Translating it yields CASSYRTGSNQPQHF.

This clonotype has ten or more counts. The chain uses TRBV24-1 and TRBJ1-1, with 9 bases fitting TRBD1. This CDR3 is 11 amino acids long. The germline V gene has CDR1 KGHDR and CDR2 SFDVKD. V trimming: 4 bases; J trimming: 11 bases; junction bases outside the gene matches: 1. For the CDR3, the DNA is TGTGCCACCAGTGAGGGGACAGGGGCTTTCTTT. It encodes CATSEGTGAFF.

This clonotype was seen ten or more times. The rearrangement uses TRBV5-1 and TRBJ1-4; 9 nucleotides align to TRBD1. The CDR3 is made up of 14 amino acids. Germline V gene sequence: CDR1 SGHRS, CDR2 YFSETQ. J was trimmed by 7 bases and V by 4 bases; bases with no gene match: 5. This CDR3 is CASSIGQGREKLFF. The CDR3 nucleotides read TGCGCCAGCAGCATCGGACAGGGGCGTGAAAAACTGTTTTTT.

This clonotype has ten or more counts. The chain is built from TRBV27 and TRBJ2-7; weak D call: TRBD2 (6 bases). Germline CDR1 reads MNHEY; CDR2 reads SMNVEV (reference sequence). Trimming stripped 5 bases from V and 5 bases from J, with 22 bases between. This CDR3 spans 16 amino acids. CDR3 in DNA: TGTGCCAGCAGTCGGGGGACCGGGACCTTCCGGGACGAGCAGTACTTC. The encoded protein is CASSRGTGTFRDEQYF.

V gene TRBV19 combines with J gene TRBJ2-7; 7 bases are shared with TRBD2. Looked up from germline, CDR1 is LNHDA and CDR2 is SQIVND (reference sequence). J was trimmed by 3 bases and V by 8 bases; bases with no gene match: 4. This CDR3 is 12 amino acids long. The CDR3 nucleotides read TGTGCCAGTTGGGGGGGGGACTACGAGCAGTACTTC. It specifies CASWGGDYEQYF.

The table lists this clonotype with many counts. The chain carries TRBV6-1 and TRBJ1-1; the D gene is possibly TRBD1 (5 bases). CDR1 is MNHNS and CDR2 is SASEGT in the germline V gene. There are 15 residues in the CDR3. V was pared by 2 bases and J by 3 bases, with 13 bases between. The CDR3 reads CASSESWGGYTEAFF. In DNA form, the CDR3 reads TGTGCCAGCAGTGAAAGTTGGGGCGGATACACTGAAGCTTTCTTT.

This clonotype has at least ten counts. The chain is built from TRBV30 and TRBJ1-2, with unresolved D. Trimming stripped 7 bases from V and 3 bases from J, with 18 bases between. This CDR3 has 14 residues. CDR1 is GTSNPN, CDR2 SVGIG, per germline (reference sequence). The CDR3 spells CASTPGLGDYGYTF. As DNA, the CDR3 is TGTGCCTCCACGCCTGGCCTAGGCGACTATGGCTACACCTTC.

The V gene is TRBV6-1, the J gene TRBJ2-1, with TRBD1 as a possible D gene (6 bases). The CDR3 loop spans 12 amino acids. The germline CDR1 and CDR2 sequences are MNHNS and SASEGT. The ends were cut back, 6 bases at V and 8 bases at J, with 11 bases in the middle. The CDR3 reads CASRRQDHEQFF. For the CDR3, the DNA is TGTGCCAGCAGAAGACAGGATCATGAGCAGTTCTTC.

This clonotype has a handful of counts. The CDR3 protein is CASSVSAGGSTDTQYF. DNA of the CDR3: TGTGCCAGTAGTGTCTCAGCGGGAGGAAGCACAGATACGCAGTATTTT. This rearrangement joins TRBV19 to TRBJ2-3, with 9 bases that match TRBD2. V was clipped by 5 bases and J by 0 bases; unmatched bases: 6. CDR1 LNHDA and CDR2 SQIVND come from the germline V gene (reference sequence). The CDR3 loop spans 16 amino acids.

The rearrangement links TRBV6-2 or TRBV6-3 to TRBJ2-1; TRBD2 aligns across 13 bases. CDR1 and CDR2 (germline): MNHEY, SVGEGT. V lost 3 bases, J lost 10 bases, and 6 bases stayed unmatched. This CDR3 has 15 amino acids. Written as DNA, the CDR3 is TGTGCCAGCAGTTATAGGACTAGCGGGAGAAAAGAGCAGTTCTTC. Translated, it gives CASSYRTSGRKEQFF.

This clonotype was found many times. This chain joins TRBV20-1 and TRBJ2-1; TRBD2 agrees at 10 bases. The CDR3 consists of 13 residues. Germline lookup yields CDR1 DFQATT and CDR2 SNEGSKA (reference sequence). V lost 0 bases to trimming and J lost 10 bases; unmatched junction nucleotides: 3. CDR3 nucleotide sequence: TGCAGTGCTAGAGATGGTAGCGGGGGGGAGCAGTTCTTC. Its protein product is CSARDGSGGEQFF.

This clonotype has more than one count but fewer than ten. The J gene is TRBJ2-3, the V gene TRBV11-2, with TRBD2 matching 13 bases. The CDR3 extends over 17 amino acids. Looked up from germline, CDR1 is SGHAT and CDR2 is FQNNGV. V gave up 5 bases and J gave up 0 bases; unmatched junction bases: 5. Here the CDR3 DNA reads TGTGCCAGCAGCCTTCGGACTAGCGGGAGCAGCACAGATACGCAGTATTTT. Translating it yields CASSLRTSGSSTDTQYF. The full variable domain, with the rest looked up from reference TRBV11-2 and TRBJ2-3, is EAGVAQSPRYKIIEKRQSVAFWCNPISGHATLYWYQQILGQGPKLLIQFQNNGVVDDSQLPKDRFSAERLKGVDSTLKIQPAKLEDSAVYLCASSLRTSGSSTDTQYFGPGTRLTVL.

V gene TRBV29-1 combines with J gene TRBJ2-1, with TRBD2 matching over 8 bases. The V gene's germline CDR1 is SQVTM and CDR2 ANQGSEA. With 5 bases clipped from V and 1 base from J, the junction kept 1 base outside the gene matches. The CDR3 contains 13 residues. DNA of the CDR3: TGCAGCGTTCCGGGAGGGTCCTACAATGAGCAGTTCTTC. This sequence encodes CSVPGGSYNEQFF.

This clonotype has only a few counts. The gene calls are TRBV2 and TRBJ1-3; D unresolved. The V gene lost 1 base and the J gene lost 0 bases, with 4 bases spanning the gap. Germline V gene lookup returns CDR1 SNHLY and CDR2 FYNNEI. The CDR3 sequence is 14 residues long. CDR3 protein: CASSEVVSGNTIYF. DNA of the CDR3: TGTGCCAGCAGTGAAGTTGTCTCTGGAAACACCATATATTTT. The variable domain in full, with the rest retrieved from reference TRBV2 and TRBJ1-3, is EPEVTQTPSHQVTQMGQEVILRCVPISNHLYFYWYRQILGQKVEFLVSFYNNEISEKSEIFDDQFSVERPDGSNFTLKIRSTKLEDSAMYFCASSEVVSGNTIYFGEGSWLTVV.

Note on this clonotype: A single base separates this from a much larger clone, so it may be a read error. In DNA form, the CDR3 reads TGTGCCAATCAGGGGGCGACTGAAGCTTCCTTT. Its translation: CANQGATEASF. V gene TRBV2 combines with J gene TRBJ1-1; 8 bases are shared with TRBD1. The CDR3 extends over 11 amino acids. Germline V gene sequence: CDR1 SNHLY, CDR2 FYNNEI. Based on the CDR3 plus reference TRBV2 and TRBJ1-1, the full variable domain is EPEVTQTPSHQVTQMGQEVILRCVPISNHLYFYWYRQILGQKVEFLVSFYNNEISEKSEIFDDQFSVERPDGSNFTLKIRSTKLEDSAMYFCANQGATEASFGQGTRLTVV.

This clonotype was picked up many times. J is TRBJ2-5 and V is TRBV20-1, with 7 bases identical to TRBD2. V trimming: 3 bases; J trimming: 2 bases; junction bases outside the gene matches: 6. Per germline, CDR1 DFQATT and CDR2 SNEGSKA (reference sequence). The CDR3 is 14 amino acids. The DNA of the CDR3 is TGCAGTGCTAGTGCGGGAGTAGGGCAAGAGACCCAGTACTTC. Translating it yields CSASAGVGQETQYF.

The sample holds a few counts of this clonotype. The rearrangement links TRBV12-3 or TRBV12-4 to TRBJ2-4; D remains ambiguous. The CDR3 is 13 amino acids. V lost 5 bases and J lost 12, with 17 bases in between. CDR3 sequence (DNA): TGTGCCAGCAGTCTTACCCCCTTTAAGAATCAGTACTTC. Its translation: CASSLTPFKNQYF.

Concerning this clonotype: Being one base from a much bigger clone, this may be a read error. For the CDR3, the DNA is TGTGCCAGCAGCCAAGGCTGGGACAGGATCCACGAGCAGTACTTC. This gives the protein CASSQGWDRIHEQYF. The chain combines TRBV3-1 with TRBJ2-7; 8 positions match TRBD1. The V and J ends lost 1 base and 5 bases, in that order; junction bases with no gene match: 7. Germline lookup yields CDR1 LGHDT and CDR2 YNNKEL (reference sequence). The CDR3 is 15 residues long.